The 14 T cell receptor beta chains in this list originate from one sample, sequenced in a study of early T cells in non-severe SARS-CoV-2 infection. TCRdb used MiXCR to reprocess the 5' RACE reads, holding one entry per CDR3 protein. The sample contains tens of thousands of distinct CDR3 sequences, about 9% of which appear only once. The sequenced material came from whole blood. All receptors derive from an adult who was a healthcare worker with PCR-confirmed SARS-CoV-2 infection or an uninfected control (not recorded which).

V and J are TRBV7-9 and TRBJ1-5; D gene ambiguous. This CDR3 comprises 12 residues. Trimming stripped 4 bases from V and 7 bases from J, with 8 bases between. Germline V gene sequence: CDR1 SEHNR, CDR2 FQNEAQ (reference sequence). The CDR3 is CASSSQRQPQHF. CDR3 nucleotide sequence: TGTGCCAGCAGCTCCCAAAGGCAGCCCCAGCATTTT. Looking up the rest from reference TRBV7-9 and TRBJ1-5 gives the full variable domain: DTGVSQNPRHKITKRGQNVTFRCDPISEHNRLYWYRQTLGQGPEFLTYFQNEAQLEKSRLLSDRFSAERPKGSFSTLEIQRTEQGDSAMYLCASSSQRQPQHFGDGTRLSIL.

This clonotype has at least ten counts. The chain uses TRBV27 and TRBJ2-3, with D unresolved. The CDR3 length is 15 residues. V was cut by 6 bases and J by 4 bases, with 17 bases left in between. Germline V gene sequence: CDR1 MNHEY, CDR2 SMNVEV (reference sequence). The CDR3 is CASSAHQVSSDTQYF. The CDR3 DNA follows: TGTGCCAGCAGCGCCCACCAGGTCTCTTCAGATACGCAGTATTTT.

This clonotype was seen repeatedly, ten times or more. The chain couples TRBV11-1 to TRBJ1-1; maybe TRBD1 (5 bases). This CDR3 comprises 14 residues. V was cut by 4 bases and J by 1 base, with 10 bases left in between. Germline lookup yields CDR1 SGHAT and CDR2 FQDESV (reference sequence). The CDR3 reads CASSSTAANTEAFF. DNA of the CDR3: TGTGCCAGCAGCTCGACAGCTGCGAACACTGAAGCTTTCTTT.

This clonotype was seen ten or more times. V is TRBV2 and J is TRBJ2-1; D is possibly TRBD1 (6 bases). Trimming cost V 2 bases and J 3 bases, with 8 bases left between them. Germline loops: CDR1 SNHLY, CDR2 FYNNEI. This CDR3 spans 14 amino acids. CDR3 in DNA: TGTGCCAGCAGTGAAAAAGGGGGCTACAATGAGCAGTTCTTC. Translating gives CASSEKGGYNEQFF. Filled out from reference TRBV2 and TRBJ2-1, the complete variable domain reads EPEVTQTPSHQVTQMGQEVILRCVPISNHLYFYWYRQILGQKVEFLVSFYNNEISEKSEIFDDQFSVERPDGSNFTLKIRSTKLEDSAMYFCASSEKGGYNEQFFGPGTRLTVL.

This clonotype showed up many times. CDR3: CASSQGSVQRNGYTF. CDR3 coding DNA: TGTGCCAGCAGCCAAGGATCCGTACAGAGGAATGGCTACACCTTC. The chain has TRBV3-1 and TRBJ1-2; unclear D gene. The V end lost 1 base, the J end lost 6 bases, and 15 bases lay between the germline ends. The germline V gene encodes CDR1 LGHDT and CDR2 YNNKEL (reference sequence). This CDR3 has 15 residues.

This clonotype occurred many times. CDR3 DNA sequence: TGTGCCAGCAGACCCGCCTCCGGGACAGGCCCAGATACGCAGTATTTT. Protein: CASRPASGTGPDTQYF. This chain joins TRBV6-5 and TRBJ2-3, with 8 bases fitting TRBD1. CDR1 and CDR2 (germline): MNHEY, SVGAGI. There are 16 residues in the CDR3. V lost 6 bases and J lost 4; bases outside the gene matches: 12.

This clonotype was observed a few times. This chain links TRBV11-2 with TRBJ1-4; no clear D. Trimming left V 8 bases short and J 3 bases short, with 10 bases between. The CDR3 is made up of 13 amino acids. In germline, CDR1 is SGHAT, CDR2 FQNNGV. As DNA, the CDR3 is TGTGCCAGCTCCCAGTTCTCTAATGAAAAACTGTTTTTT. Translating gives CASSQFSNEKLFF. The complete variable domain, with remaining parts taken from reference TRBV11-2 and TRBJ1-4, reads EAGVAQSPRYKIIEKRQSVAFWCNPISGHATLYWYQQILGQGPKLLIQFQNNGVVDDSQLPKDRFSAERLKGVDSTLKIQPAKLEDSAVYLCASSQFSNEKLFFGSGTQLSVL.

In its sample, this clonotype was seen many times. The chain couples TRBV7-9 to TRBJ2-6; TRBD1 agrees at 7 bases. Germline trimming cut 7 bases from V and 0 bases from J; bases unmatched to any gene: 9. Germline assignment: CDR1 SEHNR and CDR2 FQNEAQ (reference sequence). This CDR3 has 17 amino acids. CDR3 DNA: TGTGCCAGCACCCCTCGGACAGGCTACTCTGGGGCCAACGTCCTGACTTTC. This gives the protein CASTPRTGYSGANVLTF.

V and J are TRBV20-1 and TRBJ1-6, with D hard to call. The germline gives CDR1 DFQATT, CDR2 SNEGSKA (reference sequence). The CDR3 sequence is 12 residues long. V was trimmed by 0 bases and J by 14 bases, leaving 11 bases between them. This CDR3 reads CSARDLDETLHF. The CDR3, as DNA: TGCAGTGCTAGAGATCTGGATGAGACCCTCCACTTT.

The V gene is TRBV29-1, the J gene TRBJ2-3; D is perhaps TRBD1 or TRBD2 (5 bases each). V lost 8 bases and J lost 1, with 13 bases in between. The germline V gene has CDR1 SQVTM and CDR2 ANQGSEA. The CDR3 contains 13 residues. CDR3 residues: CSFTGTGTDTQYF. The CDR3 coding sequence is TGCAGCTTCACCGGGACCGGCACAGATACGCAGTATTTT.

This clonotype was observed a handful of times. This chain uses TRBV7-9 with TRBJ2-7; D gene ambiguous. This CDR3 has 14 amino acids. Germline V gives CDR1 SEHNR, CDR2 FQNEAQ (reference sequence). The V end was cut by 1 base, the J end by 1 base, with 8 bases between. As DNA, the CDR3 is TGTGCCAGCAGCTTAGGTGGGGAATCCTACGAGCAGTACTTC. Its translation is CASSLGGESYEQYF. Drawing the rest from reference TRBV7-9 and TRBJ2-7, the complete variable domain is DTGVSQNPRHKITKRGQNVTFRCDPISEHNRLYWYRQTLGQGPEFLTYFQNEAQLEKSRLLSDRFSAERPKGSFSTLEIQRTEQGDSAMYLCASSLGGESYEQYFGPGTRLTVT.

The table lists this clonotype with a few counts. This chain links TRBV7-4 with TRBJ2-5, with 7 bases identical to TRBD1. The CDR3 is made up of 20 amino acids. The trim removed 5 bases at V and 7 bases at J, leaving 28 bases unmatched. CDR1 is SGHVT and CDR2 is SQSDAQ in the germline V gene. The CDR3 loop is CASSPDMTGMTKTSKATQYF. In DNA, the CDR3 is TGTGCCAGCAGCCCGGATATGACAGGGATGACAAAGACATCCAAGGCGACCCAGTACTTC.

The table lists this clonotype with many counts. The J gene is TRBJ2-5, the V gene TRBV20-1; TRBD1 aligns across 7 bases. Losses at the gene ends were 6 bases for V and 3 bases for J; bases not matched to a gene: 4. The CDR3 length is 12 residues. Germline V CDR1 and CDR2: DFQATT, SNEGSKA (reference sequence). CDR3 bases: TGCAGTGCCATCGACAGGGAAGAGACCCAGTACTTC. Protein: CSAIDREETQYF.

The rearrangement links TRBV6-1 to TRBJ2-1, with D uncertain. Germline V gives CDR1 MNHNS, CDR2 SASEGT. V gave up 4 bases and J gave up 6 bases, with 10 bases separating them. The CDR3 has 13 amino acids. CDR3 in amino acids: CASSALGINEQFF. The CDR3 DNA reads as TGTGCCAGCAGTGCGCTAGGGATCAATGAGCAGTTCTTC.